A single sample gave rise to the 12 T cell receptor beta chains below, sequenced in a study of response to subunit inactivated influenza vaccine. TCRdb reanalysed the RT-PCR reads using MiXCR and keeps one entry per CDR3 protein. The data hold roughly 790,000 distinct CDR3 sequences, with 21% observed a single time. Source: PBMCs from blood, taken more than 4 days after vaccination. The source of these receptors is a man over 45 who received an inactivated influenza vaccine.

In its sample, this clonotype was seen a few times. The rearrangement joins TRBV29-1 to TRBJ2-1; 11 bases agree with TRBD2. J gave up 8 bases and V 3 bases, and 6 bases lay outside the gene matches. Germline V CDR1 and CDR2: SQVTM, ANQGSEA. The CDR3 spans 14 residues. The CDR3 coding sequence is TGCAGCGTTGACCCACTAGCGGGAGTCCATGAGCAGTTCTTC. Translating it yields CSVDPLAGVHEQFF.

V gene TRBV6-1 combines with J gene TRBJ2-7; 10 bases fit TRBD1. J was trimmed by 9 bases and V by 5 bases; bases with no gene match: 10. The CDR3 totals 14 residues. CDR1 and CDR2 (germline): MNHNS, SASEGT. In nucleotides, the CDR3 is TGTGCCAGCAGTAGCGGGACAGGGGCCCGGGGGCAGTACTTC. It yields the protein CASSSGTGARGQYF.

The gene calls are TRBV10-2 and TRBJ2-1, with D maybe TRBD2 (7 bases). The V gene's germline CDR1 is WSHSY and CDR2 SAAADI. V dropped 4 bases and J dropped 9 bases, with 13 bases sitting between them. The CDR3 runs to 13 residues. CDR3 region: CASSGPGGLEQFF. Written as DNA, the CDR3 is TGCGCCAGCAGTGGGCCCGGGGGGCTTGAGCAGTTCTTC.

Only a few counts were recorded for this clonotype. The chain couples TRBV7-2 to TRBJ1-3, with TRBD1 matching over 7 bases. This CDR3 spans 17 amino acids. Germline CDR1 and CDR2: SGHTA and FQGNSA. J lost 0 bases, V lost 2 bases, and 7 bases had no gene match. The CDR3 is CASSLRTGMTSGNTIYF. CDR3 in DNA: TGTGCCAGCAGCTTACGGACAGGAATGACCTCTGGAAACACCATATATTTT.

The chain carries TRBV5-1 and TRBJ1-4; TRBD1 agrees at 9 bases. V gave up 3 bases and J gave up 7 bases; unmatched junction bases: 7. Germline CDR1 and CDR2: SGHRS and YFSETQ. The CDR3 runs to 15 residues. The CDR3 nucleotides are TGCGCCAGCAGCTCACCGGGACAGGGCCGTGAAAAACTGTTTTTT. Its protein is CASSSPGQGREKLFF.

The chain carries TRBV27 and TRBJ2-1; D may be TRBD1 (6 bases). Trimming removed 5 bases at V and 3 bases at J, with 14 bases between. CDR3 length: 15 residues. Germline assignment: CDR1 MNHEY and CDR2 SMNVEV (reference sequence). CDR3 sequence: CASSPDTGHYNEQFF. CDR3 DNA: TGTGCCAGCAGTCCCGATACAGGGCACTACAATGAGCAGTTCTTC.

The chain recombines TRBV30 with TRBJ2-7, with 8 bases lining up with TRBD1. CDR3 size: 13 residues. From germline, CDR1 is GTSNPN and CDR2 SVGIG (reference sequence). V lost 1 base, J lost 5 bases, and 4 bases stayed unmatched. The chain's CDR3 is CAWSGDRGDEQYF. The CDR3 coding sequence is TGTGCCTGGAGTGGTGACAGGGGTGACGAGCAGTACTTC.

This clonotype showed up just a few times. The rearrangement joins TRBV12-3 or TRBV12-4 to TRBJ1-5; TRBD1 matches 10 bases. The CDR3 sequence is 15 residues long. Germline trimming cut 2 bases from V and 4 bases from J; bases unmatched to any gene: 2. CDR3 sequence reads: CASSLLGQGNQPQHF. Written as DNA, the CDR3 is TGTGCCAGCAGTTTATTGGGACAGGGGAATCAGCCCCAGCATTTT.

Ten or more counts support this clonotype. The rearrangement uses TRBV4-1 and TRBJ1-6; 8 nucleotides line up with TRBD1. Germline CDR1 MGHRA, CDR2 YSYEKL. V lost 3 bases to trimming and J lost 7 bases; unmatched junction nucleotides: 5. The CDR3 covers 15 residues. The CDR3 reads CASSQNDRGNSPLHF. In nucleotides, the CDR3 is TGCGCCAGCAGCCAGAACGACAGGGGAAATTCACCCCTCCACTTT.

This clonotype was counted a few times. The chain has TRBV3-1 and TRBJ2-1; D perhaps matches TRBD2 (7 bases). V lost 6 bases to trimming and J lost 9 bases, with 15 bases between them. This CDR3 is built from 13 residues. Germline values: CDR1 LGHDT, CDR2 YNNKEL (reference sequence). The chain's CDR3 is CASSPTGRGEQFF. The CDR3 coding sequence is TGTGCCAGCAGTCCAACAGGGAGGGGTGAGCAGTTCTTC.

In DNA form, the CDR3 reads TGTGCCAGCACTCTACCTTACAATGAGCAGTTCTTC. Translated, it gives CASTLPYNEQFF. The chain joins TRBV7-9 to TRBJ2-1; no firm D call. The CDR3 runs 12 residues. Looked up from germline, CDR1 is SEHNR and CDR2 is FQNEAQ (reference sequence). V shed 7 bases and J shed 4 bases, with 8 bases lying between them.

This clonotype has more than one count but fewer than ten. The rearrangement links TRBV7-2 to TRBJ2-3, with D possibly being TRBD1 or TRBD2 (6 bases each). V gave up 2 bases and J gave up 3 bases, with 15 bases separating them. Looked up from germline, CDR1 is SGHTA and CDR2 is FQGNSA. The CDR3 covers 16 residues. The CDR3 DNA reads TGTGCCAGCAGCTTATGGGCGGGGACATCAACAGATACGCAGTATTTT. Its translation: CASSLWAGTSTDTQYF.